The clone carrying this TCR beta chain was detected a few times. These data originate in a study of blood T cell repertoires in COVID-19. Looking at the study overall: PBMCs, B-cell-depleted T cells, or T cells were the source of the cDNA or gDNA that made up the material.

TCRdb's copy holds only in-frame clones and misses some; the assay was immunoSEQ multiplex PCR. The repertoire consists of hundreds of thousands of clones, with under 95% occurring once and the leading ten covering 2.5% to 4%. CDR1 and CDR2 from the germline V gene are SGHAT and FQNNGV. The CDR3 sequence is 12 residues long. Trimming pared 3 bases from V and 7 bases from J, leaving 9 bases between. Specimen: peripheral blood. The chain carries TRBV11-2 and TRBJ1-2; D remains unclear. This TCR was recovered from a woman under 30 who had recovered from COVID-19. CDR3 coding DNA: TGTGCCAGCAGCTTTTCCGGGGTTGGCTACACCTTC. It codes for CASSFSGVGYTF.